This entry is about one T cell receptor (beta chain). Its antigen is not known. The V end lost 10 bases, the J end lost 3 bases, and 15 bases lay between the germline ends. This CDR3 is built from 13 residues. TCRdb reprocessed the 5' RACE reads with MiXCR, giving one entry per CDR3 protein. The table records 620,000 or so distinct CDR3 sequences, more than 9% of them present only once. This sample stems from a study of T cells after yellow fever vaccination. Study-wide points: High-abundance clonotypes from the bulk population could contaminate FACS-sorted repertoires. Booster sampling recovered most clones from primary vaccination (96% CD4, approximately 90% CD8).

The chain recombines TRBV23-1 with TRBJ2-5; the D is unclear. TRBV23-1 belongs to the ORF category, with a function that is uncertain. This sequence originates from a man aged 25-45 years who received the YFV17D yellow fever vaccine. Material: PBMCs, obtained on the day of the yellow fever booster vaccination. Written as DNA, the CDR3 is TGCGCCATCTTCAAGGGAACAGAAGAGACCCAGTACTTC. Protein product: CAIFKGTEETQYF.